One and the same sample provided the 30 T cell receptor beta chains below, sequenced in a study of blood T cell repertoires in COVID-19. TCRdb's copy holds only in-frame clones and misses some; the assay was immunoSEQ multiplex PCR. The data show hundreds of thousands of clones, 80% to 90% seen once. Sample: peripheral blood. The receptors were gathered from a woman aged 25 to 39 with COVID-19, enrolled during active disease.

The chain has TRBV7-9 and TRBJ1-2, with 12 bases lining up with TRBD1. V was pared by 2 bases and J by 8 bases, with 3 bases of the junction left unmatched. In germline, CDR1 is SEHNR, CDR2 FQNEAQ (reference sequence). This CDR3 contains 14 residues. The chain's CDR3 is CASSLLGQGAGYTF. CDR3 nucleotide sequence: TGTGCCAGCAGCTTACTGGGACAGGGGGCCGGCTACACCTTC.

This chain connects TRBV6-2 or TRBV6-3 to TRBJ2-7, with D tentatively TRBD2 (6 bases). Trimming pared 4 bases from V and 2 bases from J, leaving 15 bases between. CDR3 length equals 15 residues. Per the germline V gene, CDR1 is MNHEY and CDR2 is SVGEGT. For the CDR3, the DNA is TGTGCCAGCAGTTCCGGGACTGCCGTAACCTACGAGCAGTACGTC. Translating it yields CASSSGTAVTYEQYV.

CDR3 in amino acids: CASSLGEARAEAFF. CDR3 sequence (DNA): TGTGCCAGCAGCTTAGGGGAGGCGAGGGCTGAAGCTTTCTTT. The chain uses TRBV7-9 and TRBJ1-1; D gene unclear. The CDR3 spans 14 residues. The ends were cut back, 1 base at V and 6 bases at J, with 12 bases in the middle. Looked up from germline, CDR1 is SEHNR and CDR2 is FQNEAQ (reference sequence).

The chain joins TRBV19 to TRBJ1-6; the match to TRBD1 covers 9 bases. The CDR3 extends over 15 amino acids. With V trimmed by 6 bases and J by 7 bases, 7 bases remained unmatched. Germline lookup yields CDR1 LNHDA and CDR2 SQIVND (reference sequence). The CDR3 is CASRPMTGGNSPLHF. Written as DNA, the CDR3 is TGTGCCAGTAGGCCGATGACAGGGGGAAATTCACCCCTCCACTTT. Based on the CDR3 plus reference TRBV19 and TRBJ1-6, the full variable domain is DGGITQSPKYLFRKEGQNVTLSCEQNLNHDAMYWYRQDPGQGLRLIYYSQIVNDFQKGDIAEGYSVSREKKESFPLTVTSAQKNPTAFYLCASRPMTGGNSPLHFGNGTRLTVT.

The CDR3 protein is CASSVDINTGELFF. The CDR3 nucleotides are TGTGCCAGCAGCGTGGACATTAACACCGGGGAGCTGTTTTTT. The V call is TRBV13, the J call TRBJ2-2, with a tentative D call TRBD1 (5 bases). Germline values: CDR1 PRHDT, CDR2 FYEKMQ (reference sequence). This CDR3 region has 14 residues. The germline V and J ends were trimmed by 5 bases and 2 bases, with 9 bases remaining between them.

The V call is TRBV27, the J call TRBJ2-7, with 7 bases aligning to TRBD1. In germline, CDR1 is MNHEY, CDR2 SMNVEV (reference sequence). The J segment lost 4 bases and the V segment lost 6 bases, leaving 6 bases of the junction unmatched. The CDR3 has 13 amino acids. The DNA for the CDR3 is TGTGCCAGCAGCCCGACAGGGACGTACGAGCAGTACTTC. Protein sequence: CASSPTGTYEQYF.

This clone was detected only a few times. The V and J genes are TRBV28 and TRBJ1-3; 11 bases are shared with TRBD1. Per the germline V gene, CDR1 is MDHEN and CDR2 is SYDVKM. The CDR3 contains 17 residues. Trimming cost V 3 bases and J 1 base; bases outside gene matches: 5. The CDR3 loop reads CASSLRTGGASGNTIYF. The CDR3 DNA is TGTGCCAGCAGTTTGAGGACAGGGGGCGCGTCTGGAAACACCATATATTTT.

The chain combines TRBV5-1 with TRBJ2-1, with a tentative D call TRBD2 (5 bases). The germline gives CDR1 SGHRS, CDR2 YFSETQ. The CDR3 has 16 amino acids. V dropped 4 bases and J dropped 9 bases, with 23 bases sitting between them. CDR3 loop: CASSPGRVILASEQFF. CDR3 coding DNA: TGCGCCAGCAGCCCAGGCCGAGTAATCTTAGCGAGTGAGCAGTTCTTC.

J is TRBJ1-2 and V is TRBV6-5; D might be TRBD1 (5 bases). The CDR3 has 13 residues. Germline CDR1 MNHEY, CDR2 SVGAGI. The ends were cut back, 2 bases at V and 8 bases at J, with 12 bases in the middle. In nucleotides, the CDR3 is TGTGCCAGCAGTTACGGGGCTGGACGGGGCTACACCTTC. Amino acid sequence: CASSYGAGRGYTF.

In its sample, this clone was seen once. The V call is TRBV11-2, the J call TRBJ1-6; the D is unclear. V was trimmed by 2 bases and J by 5 bases, leaving 4 bases between them. There are 13 residues in the CDR3. Germline V lookup: CDR1 SGHAT, CDR2 FQNNGV. The CDR3 DNA sequence: TGTGCCAGCAGCTTAAGCCATAATTCACCCCTCCACTTT. Its translation is CASSLSHNSPLHF. The full variable domain, with the rest looked up from reference TRBV11-2 and TRBJ1-6, is EAGVAQSPRYKIIEKRQSVAFWCNPISGHATLYWYQQILGQGPKLLIQFQNNGVVDDSQLPKDRFSAERLKGVDSTLKIQPAKLEDSAVYLCASSLSHNSPLHFGNGTRLTVT.

The CDR3 protein is CSVTGRGTDTQYF. In DNA form, the CDR3 reads TGCAGCGTAACCGGCCGGGGCACAGATACGCAGTATTTT. V usage is TRBV29-1 and J usage is TRBJ2-3; D uncertain. CDR1 SQVTM and CDR2 ANQGSEA come from the germline V gene. This CDR3 has 13 amino acids. V lost 6 bases, J lost 1 base, and 11 bases lay in between.

The chain carries TRBV9 and TRBJ1-2; D perhaps matches TRBD1 (6 bases). The CDR3 is 14 residues long. V shed 0 bases and J shed 3 bases, with 9 bases lying between them. Germline lookup yields CDR1 SGDLS and CDR2 YYNGEE. CDR3 region: CASSVEDRHYGYTF. DNA for the CDR3: TGTGCCAGCAGCGTAGAGGACAGACACTATGGCTACACCTTC.

CDR3 nucleotides: TGTGCCAGCAGCAACACGGGATTCGAGCAGTACTTC. Amino acid sequence: CASSNTGFEQYF. The chain carries TRBV11-2 and TRBJ2-7; perhaps TRBD2 as D (5 bases). V was shortened by 5 bases and J by 6 bases, with 11 bases between the two germline ends. The germline V gene encodes CDR1 SGHAT and CDR2 FQNNGV. This CDR3 contains 12 residues.

The chain couples TRBV5-6 to TRBJ2-7; D is ambiguous. This CDR3 spans 15 amino acids. CDR1 and CDR2 from the germline V gene are SGHDT and YYEEEE. Trimming shortened V by 3 bases and J by 4 bases, and 17 bases separated the two germline ends. In DNA, the CDR3 is TGTGCCAGCAGCTCCTCGGGTCCCGAGTTGTACGAGCAGTACTTC. Amino acids: CASSSSGPELYEQYF.

The chain is built from TRBV7-8 and TRBJ1-1; 12 positions agree with TRBD1. V was pared by 5 bases and J by 4 bases, with 5 bases of the junction left unmatched. Looked up from germline, CDR1 is SGHVS and CDR2 is FQNEAQ. The CDR3 loop spans 15 amino acids. The CDR3 region is CASSPPGQGATEAFF. The CDR3 DNA reads TGTGCCAGCAGCCCGCCGGGACAGGGGGCCACTGAAGCTTTCTTT. The variable domain in full, with the rest retrieved from reference TRBV7-8 and TRBJ1-1, is GAGVSQSPRYKVAKRGQDVALRCDPISGHVSLFWYQQALGQGPEFLTYFQNEAQLDKSGLPSDRFFAERPEGSVSTLKIQRTQQEDSAVYLCASSPPGQGATEAFFGQGTRLTVV.

CDR3 bases: TGTGCCACCAGCAGAGATTACGGGACAGGGGGGACTAAAGCTTTCTTT. Residues: CATSRDYGTGGTKAFF. The V and J genes are TRBV15 and TRBJ1-1; 11 bases fit TRBD1. The CDR3 has 16 amino acids. The germline gives CDR1 LNHNV, CDR2 YYDKDF (reference sequence). Trimming removed 0 bases from V and 9 bases from J; junction bases left unmatched: 9.

This chain links TRBV11-2 with TRBJ2-7; TRBD1 aligns across 7 bases. V shed 8 bases, J shed 3 bases, and the junction held 13 bases outside the gene matches. CDR1 is SGHAT, CDR2 FQNNGV, per germline. This CDR3 comprises 15 residues. The CDR3 DNA follows: TGTGCCAGCGGGACCGGGACAGCTAGTTTCTACGAGCAGTACTTC. Its protein product is CASGTGTASFYEQYF.

The V and J genes are TRBV4-3 and TRBJ2-5; 7 bases are a match to TRBD2. There are 18 residues in the CDR3. The V segment lost 4 bases and the J segment 2 bases; nucleotides outside the gene matches: 16. CDR1 and CDR2 (germline): LGHNA, YSLEER. The CDR3 DNA reads TGCGCCAGCAGCCGATCTGTCGCAGGAGCGGGAAGGCAAGAGACCCAGTACTTC. Translated, it gives CASSRSVAGAGRQETQYF.

This chain joins TRBV6-2 or TRBV6-3 and TRBJ1-2, with TRBD1 matching over 7 bases. The germline CDR1 and CDR2 sequences are MNHEY and SVGEGT. CDR3 length equals 13 residues. The V and J ends lost 6 bases and 7 bases, in that order; junction bases with no gene match: 8. CDR3 nucleotide sequence: TGTGCCAGCAGCGGAACAGGGGAAGCTGGCTACACCTTC. Protein sequence: CASSGTGEAGYTF.

This CDR3 is CASGAGSGNTIYF. The CDR3 DNA reads as TGTGCCAGCGGGGCAGGGTCTGGAAACACCATATATTTT. This chain joins TRBV7-9 and TRBJ1-3; TRBD1 is a possible D gene (5 bases). V was pared by 8 bases and J by 1 base, with 9 bases between. The V gene's germline CDR1 is SEHNR and CDR2 FQNEAQ (reference sequence). This CDR3 spans 13 amino acids.

This chain links TRBV18 with TRBJ2-1, with 7 bases fitting TRBD2. Germline CDR1 reads KGHSH; CDR2 reads LQKENI. V shed 2 bases, J shed 6 bases, and the junction held 13 bases outside the gene matches. The CDR3 length is 17 residues. In DNA form, the CDR3 reads TGTGCCAGCTCACCAAGGGAGGGCCTAGGCCGGGCCAATGAGCAGTTCTTC. This translates into CASSPREGLGRANEQFF.

This clone was observed once. The V call is TRBV24-1, the J call TRBJ2-3; 11 positions agree with TRBD2. The CDR3 contains 17 residues. J gave up 2 bases and V 4 bases, and 7 bases lay outside the gene matches. Germline V gene data show CDR1 as KGHDR and CDR2 as SFDVKD. CDR3 sequence: CATSDPGTSGPTDTQYF. The CDR3 DNA reads TGTGCCACCAGTGACCCCGGGACTAGCGGACCCACAGATACGCAGTATTTT.

The chain combines TRBV9 with TRBJ1-4; D is perhaps TRBD1 (5 bases). Germline assignment: CDR1 SGDLS and CDR2 YYNGEE. CDR3 size: 14 residues. V was pared by 7 bases and J by 7 bases, with 17 bases between. The CDR3 sequence: CASGRGDGGEKLFF. The CDR3 DNA reads TGTGCCAGCGGACGGGGGGATGGGGGTGAAAAACTGTTTTTT.

CDR3 nucleotide sequence: TGTGCCAGCAGTCGTAGACAGGCAACTAATGAAAAACTGTTTTTT. It is translated as CASSRRQATNEKLFF. The chain is built from TRBV6-5 and TRBJ1-4; TRBD1 might be the D (6 bases). The V gene lost 5 bases and the J gene lost 0 bases, with 10 bases spanning the gap. The germline gives CDR1 MNHEY, CDR2 SVGAGI. The CDR3 runs 15 residues.

The rearrangement joins TRBV7-9 to TRBJ2-1, with 7 bases fitting TRBD2. Germline V gene data show CDR1 as SEHNR and CDR2 as FQNEAQ (reference sequence). The CDR3 extends over 17 amino acids. V was clipped by 4 bases and J by 0 bases; unmatched bases: 9. In nucleotides, the CDR3 is TGTGCCAGCAGCTCTCCCTGGGGGGGTGGCTCCTACAATGAGCAGTTCTTC. It encodes CASSSPWGGGSYNEQFF.

This clone was seen a few times. V usage is TRBV3-1 (or the pseudogene TRBV3-2) and J usage is TRBJ2-1; maybe TRBD2 (6 bases). The CDR3 sequence is 15 residues long. V was clipped by 5 bases and J by 5 bases, with 16 bases between them. CDR1 is LGHDT, CDR2 YNNKEL, per germline (reference sequence). CDR3 sequence: CASSSSWRVDNEQFF. In nucleotides, the CDR3 is TGTGCCAGCAGCTCTAGCTGGAGGGTAGACAATGAGCAGTTCTTC.

This chain connects TRBV4-3 to TRBJ1-5; no clear D gene. Per germline, CDR1 LGHNA and CDR2 YSLEER. Between the trimmed V and J ends, which lost 0 bases and 2 bases, there was a span of 8 bases. The CDR3 contains 15 residues. The CDR3 sequence: CASSQDRRGNQPQHF. CDR3 DNA sequence: TGCGCCAGCAGCCAAGATAGGAGGGGCAATCAGCCCCAGCATTTT.

The J gene is TRBJ2-1, the V gene TRBV19, with 7 bases aligning to TRBD2. CDR1 is LNHDA, CDR2 SQIVND, per germline (reference sequence). The trim removed 5 bases at V and 0 bases at J, leaving 7 bases unmatched. The CDR3 extends over 16 amino acids. CDR3 coding DNA: TGTGCCAGTAGTGGCGGGAGTGTCAACTCCTACAATGAGCAGTTCTTC. This sequence encodes CASSGGSVNSYNEQFF. The full variable domain, completed using reference TRBV19 and TRBJ2-1, is DGGITQSPKYLFRKEGQNVTLSCEQNLNHDAMYWYRQDPGQGLRLIYYSQIVNDFQKGDIAEGYSVSREKKESFPLTVTSAQKNPTAFYLCASSGGSVNSYNEQFFGPGTRLTVL.

The chain joins TRBV5-8 to TRBJ2-5; 8 bases are shared with TRBD2. CDR3 size: 14 residues. V dropped 2 bases and J dropped 4; count of bases not matched to a gene: 4. Germline V gene lookup returns CDR1 SGHTS and CDR2 YDEGEE. CDR3 nucleotides: TGTGCCAGCAGCTTAGGGCTAGCGGGAGAGACCCAGTACTTC. Encoded protein: CASSLGLAGETQYF.

The chain links TRBV5-6 to TRBJ2-7; D might be TRBD1 (6 bases). V dropped 0 bases and J dropped 2 bases, with 15 bases sitting between them. Looked up from germline, CDR1 is SGHDT and CDR2 is YYEEEE. The CDR3 spans 16 residues. Here the CDR3 DNA reads TGTGCCAGCAGCTTGGGATTACAGGGAGTACCCTACGAGCAGTACTTC. Translated, it gives CASSLGLQGVPYEQYF. Looking up the rest from reference TRBV5-6 and TRBJ2-7 gives the full variable domain: DAGVTQSPTHLIKTRGQQVTLRCSPKSGHDTVSWYQQALGQGPQFIFQYYEEEERQRGNFPDRFSGHQFPNYSSELNVNALLLGDSALYLCASSLGLQGVPYEQYFGPGTRLTVT.